This T cell receptor beta chain is drawn from a study of shared clonotypes between healthy human individuals. This CDR3 spans 15 amino acids. Germline CDR1 reads SNHLY; CDR2 reads FYNNEI. V was pared by 7 bases and J by 2 bases, with 14 bases between. Sequencing was at deep level. Repertoires were generated with immunoSEQ multiplex PCR, while TCRdb's copy carries only in-frame clones and drops some. Here the sample spans some 1,600,000 clones, 98% being singletons. The chain uses TRBV2 and TRBJ2-2; possible D gene TRBD2, 6 bases. The sample consisted of naive CD4+ T cells sorted from blood. Subset given: CD45RA+ positively selected. This receptor was identified in a man aged 25-40 years in good health. The CDR3 DNA sequence: TGTGCCAGCACCATGGGAGGCGGTAACACCGGGGAGCTGTTTTTT. Translated, it gives CASTMGGGNTGELFF.